The source of this T cell receptor beta chain is a study of Graves' ophthalmopathy and Graves' hyperthyroidism. Background on the study: Peripheral blood sampling occurred at initial diagnosis, before any treatment. Study observations and caveats: A 13-signature model separated ophthalmopathy from stable hyperthyroidism, just under 90% sensitivity, approximately 80% specificity. Blood also carried most expanded thyroid clonotypes exceeding 0.001 frequency.

This clonotype was counted a few times. Its antigen is unknown. Germline CDR1 is SGHTA and CDR2 is FQGNSA. Between the trimmed V and J ends, which lost 2 bases and 5 bases, there was a span of 12 bases. This CDR3 region has 15 residues. PBMCs were isolated by Ficoll-Paque density gradient centrifugation, using roughly 10 ml of fresh peripheral blood as the starting material. RNA served as the template for amplifying TCR beta CDR3 regions. An initial RT-PCR round employing HTBI primers preceded a second-round multiplex PCR. TCRdb used MiXCR to reprocess the multiplex PCR reads, holding one entry per CDR3 protein. The table records over 40,000 distinct CDR3 sequences, around half of them present only once.

The specimen was peripheral blood. The chain couples TRBV7-2 to TRBJ1-4, with D perhaps matching TRBD1 (5 bases). This receptor was identified in an adult man with Graves' ophthalmopathy. CDR3 nucleotides: TGTGCCAGCAGCTTACAAATTGGGGCAAATGAAAAACTGTTTTTT. Translation gives CASSLQIGANEKLFF.